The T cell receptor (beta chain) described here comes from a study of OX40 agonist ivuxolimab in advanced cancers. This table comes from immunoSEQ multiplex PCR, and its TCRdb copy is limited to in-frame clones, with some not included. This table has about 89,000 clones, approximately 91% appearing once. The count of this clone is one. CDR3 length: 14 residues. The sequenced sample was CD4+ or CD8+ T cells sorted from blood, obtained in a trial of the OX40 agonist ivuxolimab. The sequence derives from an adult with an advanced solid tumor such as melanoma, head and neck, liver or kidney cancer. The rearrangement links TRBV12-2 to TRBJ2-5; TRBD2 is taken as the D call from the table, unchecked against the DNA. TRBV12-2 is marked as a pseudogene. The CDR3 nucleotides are TGTGCAAGTCGCTTCTCTAGAGAAGGAGAGACCCAGTACTTC. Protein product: CASRFSREGETQYF.